What follows describes a single TCR beta chain. The sample is drawn from a study of cytomegalovirus exposure and HLA in healthy donors. Vbeta (60) and Jbeta (13) primers were used in the PCR. Here immunoSEQ multiplex PCR was the method, and the copy in TCRdb shows in-frame clones only, minus some. The table records about 160,000 clones, nearly 80% of them present only once. Source material: PBMCs. This TCR was sampled from a woman aged 45-60 years in good health and CMV-seropositive.

The CDR3, as DNA: TGCAGCGTTGAGGGCAGGGTTGGAGGCTACACCTTC. Translated, it gives CSVEGRVGGYTF. This chain connects TRBV29-1 to TRBJ1-2; D perhaps matches TRBD1 (5 bases). CDR1 is SQVTM, CDR2 ANQGSEA, per germline. The V gene lost 3 bases and the J gene lost 8 bases, with 13 bases spanning the gap. There are 12 residues in the CDR3.